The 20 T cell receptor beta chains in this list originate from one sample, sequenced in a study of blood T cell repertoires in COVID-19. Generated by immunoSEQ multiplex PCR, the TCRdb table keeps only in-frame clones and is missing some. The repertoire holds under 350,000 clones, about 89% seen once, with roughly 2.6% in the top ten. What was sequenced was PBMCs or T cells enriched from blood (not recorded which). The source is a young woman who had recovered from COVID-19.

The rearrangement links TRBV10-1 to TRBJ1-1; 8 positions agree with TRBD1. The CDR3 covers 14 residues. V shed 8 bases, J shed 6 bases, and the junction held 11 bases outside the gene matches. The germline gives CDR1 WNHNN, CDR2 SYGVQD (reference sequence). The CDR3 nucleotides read TGCGCCAGCTCCCCGGACAGGGAAATCCCTGAAGCTTTCTTT. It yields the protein CASSPDREIPEAFF.

DNA of the CDR3: TGTGCCAGCAGTGAATTTCTTTGGGACACTAATTCACCCCTCCACTTT. The encoded protein is CASSEFLWDTNSPLHF. The chain uses TRBV6-1 and TRBJ1-6; a weak D match, TRBD1 (6 bases). The V gene lost 2 bases and the J gene lost 6 bases, with 14 bases spanning the gap. This CDR3 contains 16 residues. Germline loops: CDR1 MNHNS, CDR2 SASEGT.

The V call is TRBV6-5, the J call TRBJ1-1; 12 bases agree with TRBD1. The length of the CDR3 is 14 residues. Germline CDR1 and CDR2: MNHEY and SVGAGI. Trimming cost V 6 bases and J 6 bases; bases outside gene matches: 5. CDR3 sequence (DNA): TGTGCCAGCAGGGCCGGGGACAGGGGGCCTGAAGCTTTCTTT. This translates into CASRAGDRGPEAFF.

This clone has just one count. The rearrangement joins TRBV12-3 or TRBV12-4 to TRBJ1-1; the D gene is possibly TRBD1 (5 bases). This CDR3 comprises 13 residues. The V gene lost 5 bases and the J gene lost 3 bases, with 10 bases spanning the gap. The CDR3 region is CASSGRGYTEAFF. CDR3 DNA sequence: TGTGCCAGCAGTGGGAGGGGTTACACTGAAGCTTTCTTT.

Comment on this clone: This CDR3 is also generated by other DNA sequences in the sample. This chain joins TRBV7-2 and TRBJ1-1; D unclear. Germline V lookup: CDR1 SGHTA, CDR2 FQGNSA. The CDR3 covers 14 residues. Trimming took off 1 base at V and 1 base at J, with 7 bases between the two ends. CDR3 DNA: TGTGCCAGCAGCTTAGGCCCGGGGAACACTGAAGCTTTCTTT. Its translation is CASSLGPGNTEAFF.

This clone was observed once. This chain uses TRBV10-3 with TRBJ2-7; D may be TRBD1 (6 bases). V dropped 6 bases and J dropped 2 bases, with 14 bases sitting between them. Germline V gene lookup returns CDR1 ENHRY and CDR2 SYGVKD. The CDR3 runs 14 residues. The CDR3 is CAISRTEFTYEQYF. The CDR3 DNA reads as TGTGCCATCAGCAGGACAGAGTTTACCTACGAGCAGTACTTC.

Here the CDR3 DNA reads TGTGCCAGCACGGGTGGGTTAAGGTCCTACGAGCAGTACTTC. Protein product: CASTGGLRSYEQYF. This sequence joins TRBV7-2 and TRBJ2-7; D unclear. Deletions cut 7 bases from V and 1 base from J, with 14 bases between. The CDR3 totals 14 residues. CDR1 is SGHTA and CDR2 is FQGNSA in the germline V gene.

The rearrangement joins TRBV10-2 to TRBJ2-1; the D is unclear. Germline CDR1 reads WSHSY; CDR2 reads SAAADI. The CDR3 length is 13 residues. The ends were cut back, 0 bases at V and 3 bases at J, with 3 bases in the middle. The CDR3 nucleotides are TGCGCCAGCAGTGAGTCTAGCTACAATGAGCAGTTCTTC. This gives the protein CASSESSYNEQFF.

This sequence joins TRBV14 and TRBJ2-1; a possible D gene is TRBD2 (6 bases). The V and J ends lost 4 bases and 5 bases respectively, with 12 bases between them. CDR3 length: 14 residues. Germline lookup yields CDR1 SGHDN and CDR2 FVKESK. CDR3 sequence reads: CASSLFGGNNEQFF. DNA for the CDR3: TGTGCCAGCAGCCTTTTCGGAGGGAACAATGAGCAGTTCTTC.

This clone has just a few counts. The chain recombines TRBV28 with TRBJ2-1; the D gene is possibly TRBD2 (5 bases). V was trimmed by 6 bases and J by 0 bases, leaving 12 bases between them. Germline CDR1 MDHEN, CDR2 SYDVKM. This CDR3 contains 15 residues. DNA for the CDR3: TGTGCCAGCAGACGGGCGGGTGACTCCTACAATGAGCAGTTCTTC. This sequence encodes CASRRAGDSYNEQFF.

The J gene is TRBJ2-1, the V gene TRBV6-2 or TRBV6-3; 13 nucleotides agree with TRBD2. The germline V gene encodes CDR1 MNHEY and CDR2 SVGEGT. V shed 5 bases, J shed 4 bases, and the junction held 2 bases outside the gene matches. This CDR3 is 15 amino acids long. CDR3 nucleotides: TGTGCCAGCAGTAAACTAGCGGGGGGGTACAATGAGCAGTTCTTC. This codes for CASSKLAGGYNEQFF.

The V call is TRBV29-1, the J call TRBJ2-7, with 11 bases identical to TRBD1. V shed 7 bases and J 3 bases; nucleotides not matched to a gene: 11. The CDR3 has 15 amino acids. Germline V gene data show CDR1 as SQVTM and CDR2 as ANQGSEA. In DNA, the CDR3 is TGCAGCGGTGGACTCACCGGGACAGGGGGCTACGAGCAGTACTTC. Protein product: CSGGLTGTGGYEQYF.

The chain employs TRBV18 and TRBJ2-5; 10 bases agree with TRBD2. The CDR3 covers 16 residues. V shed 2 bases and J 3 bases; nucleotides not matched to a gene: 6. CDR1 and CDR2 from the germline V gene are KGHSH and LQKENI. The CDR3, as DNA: TGTGCCAGCTCACCAATGCCTAGCGGGAGTGAAGAGACCCAGTACTTC. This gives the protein CASSPMPSGSEETQYF.

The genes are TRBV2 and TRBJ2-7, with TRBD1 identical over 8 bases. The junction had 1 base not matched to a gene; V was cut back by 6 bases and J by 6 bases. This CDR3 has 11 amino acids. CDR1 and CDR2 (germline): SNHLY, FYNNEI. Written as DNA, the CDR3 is TGTGCCAGCAGGACAGGGGTCGAGCAGTACTTC. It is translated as CASRTGVEQYF.

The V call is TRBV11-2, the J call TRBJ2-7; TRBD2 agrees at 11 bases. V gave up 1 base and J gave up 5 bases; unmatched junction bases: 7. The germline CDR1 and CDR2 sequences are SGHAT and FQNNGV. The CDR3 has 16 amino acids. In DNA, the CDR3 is TGTGCCAGCAGCTTAGGGGCTAGCGGGAGGATGGACGAGCAGTACTTC. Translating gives CASSLGASGRMDEQYF.

The CDR3 DNA follows: TGTGCCAGCAGCTTAAGACAGGGGGCGGAGCAGCCCCAGCATTTT. Protein sequence: CASSLRQGAEQPQHF. The rearrangement uses TRBV7-2 and TRBJ1-5; 10 bases fit TRBD1. The CDR3 loop spans 15 amino acids. V was pared by 2 bases and J by 7 bases, with 5 bases of the junction left unmatched. The germline V gene encodes CDR1 SGHTA and CDR2 FQGNSA.

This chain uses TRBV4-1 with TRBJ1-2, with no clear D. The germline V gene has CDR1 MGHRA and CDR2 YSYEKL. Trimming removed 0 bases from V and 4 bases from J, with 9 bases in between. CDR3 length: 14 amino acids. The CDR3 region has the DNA TGCGCCAGCAGCCAAGATTTTGCGTTCTATGGCTACACCTTC. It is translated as CASSQDFAFYGYTF.

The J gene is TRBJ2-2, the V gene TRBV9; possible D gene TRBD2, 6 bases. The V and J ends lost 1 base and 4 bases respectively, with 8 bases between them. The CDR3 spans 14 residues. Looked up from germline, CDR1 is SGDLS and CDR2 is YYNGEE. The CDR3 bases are TGTGCCAGCAGCGTACTTAGCGGCACCGGGGAGCTGTTTTTT. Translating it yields CASSVLSGTGELFF.

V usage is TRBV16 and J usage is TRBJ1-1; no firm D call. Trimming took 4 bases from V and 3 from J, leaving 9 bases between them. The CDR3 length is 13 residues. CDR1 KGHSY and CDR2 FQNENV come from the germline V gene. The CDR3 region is CASSLNPDTEAFF. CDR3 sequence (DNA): TGTGCCAGCAGCCTGAATCCAGACACTGAAGCTTTCTTT.

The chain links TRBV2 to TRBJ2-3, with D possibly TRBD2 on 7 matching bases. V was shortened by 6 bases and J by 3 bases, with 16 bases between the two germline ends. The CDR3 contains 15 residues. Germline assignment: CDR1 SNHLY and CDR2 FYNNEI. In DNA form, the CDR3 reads TGTGCCAGCAGACGAAAGGCGGGGGCGACAGATACGCAGTATTTT. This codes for CASRRKAGATDTQYF.